These 26 T cell receptor beta chains were sequenced from one sample in a study of blood T cells in healthy people across ages. A second PCR, run for roughly 7 to 11 cycles, used a sample-barcoded 5' primer plus a J-beta primer mix. TCRdb redid the calling of the 5' RACE reads with MiXCR, one entry per CDR3 protein. This table has 700,000 to 950,000 distinct CDR3 sequences, roughly 45% appearing once. The sample consisted of blood. The receptors derive from a woman aged 55-69 years in good health.

This chain uses TRBV6-1 with TRBJ2-4; no reliable D call. The J call is uncertain, as TRBJ2-7 better fits the DNA end. The CDR3 is 15 amino acids. Germline loops: CDR1 MNHNS, CDR2 SASEGT. CDR3 in amino acids: CASSEGLSKKYEQYF. The CDR3 bases are TGTGCCAGCAGTGAAGGGCTTAGCAAGAAGTACGAGCAGTACTTC.

This clonotype was observed a few times. This rearrangement joins TRBV4-3 to TRBJ2-1; the match to TRBD2 covers 10 bases. The CDR3 is 17 amino acids. Looked up from germline, CDR1 is LGHNA and CDR2 is YSLEER. V lost 3 bases to trimming and J lost 7 bases; unmatched junction nucleotides: 12. In DNA form, the CDR3 reads TGCGCCAGCAGCCACCACCCAGCGGGAGGGCCGAGGAATGAGCAGTTCTTC. Protein: CASSHHPAGGPRNEQFF.

This clonotype was recorded only once. One base away lies a much larger clone, so this may be a sequencing read error. The chain combines TRBV29-1 with TRBJ2-7, with D possibly matching TRBD1 (7 bases). Deletions cut 6 bases from V and 10 bases from J, with 28 bases between. The length of the CDR3 is 15 residues. Germline lookup yields CDR1 SQVTM and CDR2 ANQGSEA. CDR3 nucleotides: TGCAGCGTCTTCAGTAGTACAGGGGCGAGGGAGGCCCAGTACTTC. This gives the protein CSVFSSTGAREAQYF.

Comment on this clonotype: Germline and junction disagree at one end, which may indicate a read error. CDR3 nucleotide sequence: TGTGCCAGCAGGAGACTAGCGAGTTCCTACGGGCAGTACTTC. Amino acids: CASRRLASSYGQYF. This chain joins TRBV6-5 and TRBJ2-7; 8 bases agree with TRBD2. CDR3 size: 14 residues. Germline lookup yields CDR1 MNHEY and CDR2 SVGAGI.

V usage is TRBV28 and J usage is TRBJ1-5; D might be TRBD1 (5 bases). CDR1 is MDHEN, CDR2 SYDVKM, per germline. CDR3 length: 14 residues. V was trimmed by 3 bases and J by 5 bases, leaving 11 bases between them. CDR3 protein: CASSLGQQHQPQHF. DNA of the CDR3: TGTGCCAGCAGTTTGGGGCAGCAACATCAGCCCCAGCATTTT.

The table lists this clonotype with a few counts. This sequence joins TRBV4-2 and TRBJ2-2, with 8 bases lining up with TRBD1. The CDR3 runs 16 residues. The germline V gene encodes CDR1 LGHNA and CDR2 YNFKEQ. V shed 0 bases and J 9 bases; nucleotides not matched to a gene: 9. As DNA, the CDR3 is TGTGCCAGCAGCCAAGATGTGCAGGGGGCTCGGAGGGAGCTGTTTTTT. This translates into CASSQDVQGARRELFF.

The gene calls are TRBV7-3 and TRBJ2-1; a weak D match, TRBD2 (5 bases). The germline V and J ends were trimmed by 3 bases and 10 bases, with 19 bases remaining between them. Germline V CDR1 and CDR2: SGHTA, FQGTGA. This CDR3 has 15 residues. The DNA of the CDR3 is TGTGCCAGCAGCTTCCGAGGGAGCGAGGTCAACGAGCAGTTCTTC. It translates to CASSFRGSEVNEQFF.

The chain recombines TRBV6-2 or TRBV6-3 with TRBJ2-1; D perhaps matches TRBD1 (6 bases). The DNA end is a closer match to TRBJ2-7, so the J assignment may be wrong. This CDR3 is 14 amino acids long. CDR1 is MNHEY and CDR2 is SVGEGT in the germline V gene. Written as DNA, the CDR3 is TGTGCCAGCAGCCGCAACGGACAGTACAATGAGCAGTACTTC. Its translation is CASSRNGQYNEQYF.

This clonotype was seen once. This chain connects TRBV28 to TRBJ2-3, with TRBD2 identical over 7 bases. The V gene end was trimmed by 4 bases and the J gene end by 4 bases; junction bases not matched to a gene: 20. The CDR3 loop spans 19 amino acids. In germline, CDR1 is MDHEN, CDR2 SYDVKM. The CDR3 loop is CASSWLVGSRRAGPDTQYF. As DNA, the CDR3 is TGTGCCAGCAGTTGGCTAGTCGGATCGAGACGAGCGGGGCCAGATACGCAGTATTTT. The full variable domain, rest sourced from reference TRBV28 and TRBJ2-3, is DVKVTQSSRYLVKRTGEKVFLECVQDMDHENMFWYRQDPGLGLRLIYFSYDVKMKEKGDIPEGYSVSREKKERFSLILESASTNQTSMYLCASSWLVGSRRAGPDTQYFGPGTRLTVL.

This clonotype was observed once. The V gene is TRBV5-1, the J gene TRBJ2-1, with 7 nucleotides matching TRBD1. Germline CDR1 SGHRS, CDR2 YFSETQ. This CDR3 comprises 14 residues. J lost 3 bases, V lost 4 bases, and 4 bases had no gene match. The CDR3 here is CASSGGQNYNEQFF. The CDR3 DNA follows: TGCGCCAGCAGCGGGGGACAGAACTACAATGAGCAGTTCTTC.

The chain uses TRBV28 and TRBJ2-1, with 10 bases aligning to TRBD2. J lost 6 bases, V lost 0 bases, and 5 bases had no gene match. Germline values: CDR1 MDHEN, CDR2 SYDVKM. The CDR3 has 16 amino acids. CDR3 in amino acids: CASSLWLAGARNEQFF. CDR3 in DNA: TGTGCCAGCAGTTTATGGCTAGCGGGAGCCCGCAATGAGCAGTTCTTC.

Ten or more counts support this clonotype. V and J are TRBV7-3 and TRBJ2-5; TRBD1 might be the D (5 bases). The germline V and J ends were trimmed by 2 bases and 1 base, with 11 bases remaining between them. Germline lookup yields CDR1 SGHTA and CDR2 FQGTGA. This CDR3 spans 15 amino acids. This chain's CDR3 is CASSLLGLTQETQYF. DNA of the CDR3: TGTGCCAGCAGCTTATTGGGGCTAACCCAAGAGACCCAGTACTTC.

The table lists this clonotype with a few counts. This rearrangement joins TRBV4-2 to TRBJ2-3; TRBD1 might be the D (5 bases). The V and J ends lost 5 bases and 2 bases respectively, with 11 bases between them. The CDR3 covers 14 residues. From germline, CDR1 is LGHNA and CDR2 YNFKEQ. CDR3 protein: CASSSGAHTDTQYF. The CDR3 DNA reads TGTGCCAGCAGCTCTGGGGCCCACACAGATACGCAGTATTTT.

This clonotype was observed a few times. The genes are TRBV2 and TRBJ2-3; no definite D call. CDR3 length: 13 residues. V lost 3 bases and J lost 5, with 9 bases in between. In germline, CDR1 is SNHLY, CDR2 FYNNEI. In DNA, the CDR3 is TGTGCCAGCAGTGAGGCGAGGAGAGATACGCAGTATTTT. It yields the protein CASSEARRDTQYF.

The CDR3 coding sequence is TGCGCCAGCAGCTTGGGGACACCAGGACCAGATACGCAGTATTTT. This encodes CASSLGTPGPDTQYF. The rearrangement links TRBV4-3 to TRBJ2-3; possibly TRBD1 for D (6 bases). This CDR3 region has 15 residues. CDR1 LGHNA and CDR2 YSLEER come from the germline V gene. With 5 bases removed from V and 4 bases from J, the gap between germline ends came to 16 bases.

This clonotype showed up just a few times. A junction boundary mismatches the germline segment, possibly from a read error. V and J are TRBV12-3 or TRBV12-4 and TRBJ1-2; perhaps TRBD1 as D (6 bases). There are 14 residues in the CDR3. The DNA of the CDR3 is TGTGCCGGCAGTTTAGCGTTAGGGGGCTATGGCTACACCTTC. Its protein is CAGSLALGGYGYTF.

This CDR3 is CASSEASSRNEQFF. DNA for the CDR3: TGTGCCAGCAGTGAAGCCAGCTCTAGGAATGAGCAGTTCTTC. The chain is built from TRBV2 and TRBJ2-1; D gene ambiguous. The V end was cut by 0 bases, the J end by 7 bases, with 10 bases between. Germline V gives CDR1 SNHLY, CDR2 FYNNEI. This CDR3 region has 14 residues.

This clonotype was found a few times. This chain joins TRBV9 and TRBJ2-1; perhaps TRBD2 as D (6 bases). CDR1 is SGDLS and CDR2 is YYNGEE in the germline V gene. The CDR3 contains 14 residues. The ends were cut back, 2 bases at V and 6 bases at J, with 12 bases in the middle. The CDR3 reads CASSVTGSSNEQFF. CDR3 sequence (DNA): TGTGCCAGCAGCGTTACCGGGAGTAGCAATGAGCAGTTCTTC.

The CDR3 spells CASSPGTVEKLFF. The CDR3 DNA is TGCGCCAGCAGCCCCGGGACAGTCGAAAAACTGTTTTTT. J is TRBJ1-4 and V is TRBV4-1; 7 bases are shared with TRBD1. Germline V gives CDR1 MGHRA, CDR2 YSYEKL. Unmatched junction bases numbered 4, after V lost 4 bases and J lost 8 bases. This CDR3 is built from 13 residues.

CDR3 sequence: CSARGLEINNEQFF. Written as DNA, the CDR3 is TGCAGTGCTAGAGGGCTAGAGATTAACAATGAGCAGTTCTTC. J is TRBJ2-1 and V is TRBV20-1; no firm D call. This CDR3 contains 14 residues. Per the germline V gene, CDR1 is DFQATT and CDR2 is SNEGSKA (reference sequence). Trimming took 1 base from V and 5 from J, leaving 12 bases between them.

The chain links TRBV7-2 to TRBJ2-4; D call uncertain. Germline values: CDR1 SGHTA, CDR2 FQGNSA. The CDR3 contains 13 residues. Trimming took off 5 bases at V and 6 bases at J, with 11 bases between the two ends. The CDR3 loop reads CASSVVGLNIQYF. The CDR3 DNA sequence: TGTGCCAGCAGCGTAGTAGGCTTAAACATTCAGTACTTC.

The rearrangement links TRBV28 to TRBJ2-1, with TRBD1 identical over 7 bases. V trimming: 4 bases; J trimming: 8 bases; junction bases outside the gene matches: 11. The CDR3 length is 15 residues. Germline lookup yields CDR1 MDHEN and CDR2 SYDVKM. CDR3 amino acids: CASSSGNRGSYEQFF. In nucleotides, the CDR3 is TGTGCCAGCAGTTCGGGGAACAGGGGATCATATGAGCAGTTCTTC.

Only a few counts were recorded for this clonotype. The rearrangement joins TRBV12-3 or TRBV12-4 to TRBJ1-2; D gene ambiguous. Trimming stripped 2 bases from V and 2 bases from J, with 6 bases between. The CDR3 length is 13 residues. The CDR3 protein is CASSLPLNYGYTF. CDR3 nucleotide sequence: TGTGCCAGCAGTTTACCCCTAAACTATGGCTACACCTTC.

As to this clonotype: A single base separates this from a much larger clone, so it may be a read error. The chain is built from TRBV5-5 and TRBJ2-7; weak D call: TRBD1 (5 bases). The V end was cut by 0 bases, the J end by 7 bases, with 17 bases between. The CDR3 covers 15 residues. Germline CDR1 reads SGHKS; CDR2 reads YYEKEE (reference sequence). The CDR3 region has the DNA TGTGCCAGCAGCTTGGCGTTGATTGGACACAATGAGCAGTACTTC. Its protein is CASSLALIGHNEQYF.

The rearrangement links TRBV9 to TRBJ2-3, with D hard to call. Trimming pared 0 bases from V and 0 bases from J, leaving 8 bases between. The length of the CDR3 is 15 residues. Germline V gives CDR1 SGDLS, CDR2 YYNGEE. The CDR3 protein is CASSVDLGSTDTQYF. The CDR3 DNA is TGTGCCAGCAGCGTAGACCTCGGTAGCACAGATACGCAGTATTTT.

Comments on this clonotype: A much larger clone sits a single nucleotide away, making a read error possible. The chain is built from TRBV7-2 and TRBJ2-4; no firm D call. This CDR3 has 14 amino acids. CDR1 and CDR2 from the germline V gene are SGHTA and FQGNSA. V dropped 7 bases and J dropped 7 bases, with 17 bases sitting between them. Here the CDR3 DNA reads TGTGCCAGCAACCCGGGTTACGATATTAACATTCAGTACTTC. Amino acid sequence: CASNPGYDINIQYF. The variable domain in full, completed from reference TRBV7-2 and TRBJ2-4, reads GAGVSQSPSNKVTEKGKDVELRCDPISGHTALYWYRQSLGQGLEFLIYFQGNSAPDKSGLPSDRFSAERTGGSVSTLTIQRTQQEDSAVYLCASNPGYDINIQYFGAGTRLSVL.